The TCR beta chain under discussion was sequenced for a study of shared clonotypes between healthy human individuals. This clone was picked up a small number of times. The target antigen is unknown. CDR3 length: 15 amino acids. Looked up from germline, CDR1 is SGHRS and CDR2 is YFSETQ. Trimming took 5 bases from V and 4 from J; bases not matched to a gene: 8. An approximately 200 ng quantity of DNA, 25,000 to 35,000 T cell genomes, went into the sorted-subset replicate PCRs. Method: immunoSEQ multiplex PCR; TCRdb's copy keeps in-frame clones and lacks some. The data show about 700,000 clones, about 74% seen once. Study findings and constraints: Non-shared clonotypes were found to have lower generation probabilities than the clonotypes that were shared by all four of the sorted-subset donors. Naive subsets typically showed greater estimated richness than memory subsets.

V and J are TRBV5-1 and TRBJ2-1; 8 bases map to TRBD2. The sequenced sample consisted of memory CD4+ T cells sorted from blood. Subset: CD45RA-negative fraction. This sequence was found in a young woman in good health. CDR3 sequence: CASRDTGGRYNEQFF. The CDR3 DNA reads TGCGCCAGCAGGGACACGGGAGGGAGGTACAATGAGCAGTTCTTC. Drawing the rest from reference TRBV5-1 and TRBJ2-1, the complete variable domain is KAGVTQTPRYLIKTRGQQVTLSCSPISGHRSVSWYQQTPGQGLQFLFEYFSETQRNKGNFPGRFSGRQFSNSRSEMNVSTLELGDSALYLCASRDTGGRYNEQFFGPGTRLTVL.